Reported below is one T cell receptor (beta chain). This entry is derived from a study of cytomegalovirus exposure and HLA in healthy donors. Both 60 Vbeta primers and 13 Jbeta primers went into the PCR. Repertoires were generated with immunoSEQ multiplex PCR, while TCRdb's copy carries only in-frame clones and drops some. The data hold 150,000 to 200,000 clones, with about four fifths observed a single time. The TCR originated in a woman in her forties or fifties in good health and CMV-seronegative. Specimen: PBMCs.

CDR3 loop: CASSYSGGNEQFF. CDR3 DNA: TGTGCCAGCAGCTATTCCGGGGGGAATGAGCAGTTCTTC. V usage is TRBV7-2 and J usage is TRBJ2-1; 7 bases align to TRBD2. The J segment lost 7 bases and the V segment lost 4 bases, leaving 4 bases of the junction unmatched. Germline lookup yields CDR1 SGHTA and CDR2 FQGNSA. The CDR3 totals 13 residues.